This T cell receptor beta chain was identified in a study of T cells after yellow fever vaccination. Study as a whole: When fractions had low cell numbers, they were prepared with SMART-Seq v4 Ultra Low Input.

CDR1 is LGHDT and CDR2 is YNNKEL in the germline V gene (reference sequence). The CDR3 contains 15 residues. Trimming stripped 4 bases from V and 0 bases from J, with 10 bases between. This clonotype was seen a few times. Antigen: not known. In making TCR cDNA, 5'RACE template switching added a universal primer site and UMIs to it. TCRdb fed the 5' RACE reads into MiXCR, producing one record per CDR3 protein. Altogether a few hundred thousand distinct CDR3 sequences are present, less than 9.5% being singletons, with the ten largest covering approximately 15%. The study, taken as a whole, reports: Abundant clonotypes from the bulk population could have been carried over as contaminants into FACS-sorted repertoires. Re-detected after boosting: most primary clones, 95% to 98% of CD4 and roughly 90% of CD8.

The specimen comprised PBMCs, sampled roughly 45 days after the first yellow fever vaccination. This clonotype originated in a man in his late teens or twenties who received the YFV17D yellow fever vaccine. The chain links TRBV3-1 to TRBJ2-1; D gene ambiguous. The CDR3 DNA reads TGTGCCAGCAGCCGATTAGCCAGCTCCTACAATGAGCAGTTCTTC. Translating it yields CASSRLASSYNEQFF.